The 23 T cell receptor beta chains given below trace back to one sample, sequenced in a study of T-cell memory formation after mild COVID-19. One entry per CDR3 protein results from TCRdb running MiXCR on the 5' RACE reads. The sample includes hundreds of thousands of distinct CDR3 sequences, roughly 21% of them seen just once. Input material: PBMCs or a T cell subset sorted from them (not recorded which). The receptors were gathered from an adult woman who had mild COVID-19 (a few samples of this study predate the infection). Cell type and time point are not known.

This rearrangement joins TRBV11-1 to TRBJ1-1, with a weak D call TRBD1 (5 bases). Germline V lookup: CDR1 SGHAT, CDR2 FQDESV (reference sequence). Trimming took 5 bases from V and 4 from J, leaving 14 bases between them. The CDR3 totals 14 residues. The DNA for the CDR3 is TGTGCCAGCAGCCCTCGGCCGGGGGGCACTGAAGCTTTCTTT. Its protein product is CASSPRPGGTEAFF.

The chain combines TRBV20-1 with TRBJ2-7; D perhaps matches TRBD1 (5 bases). The CDR3 runs to 13 residues. Germline V gene lookup returns CDR1 DFQATT and CDR2 SNEGSKA (reference sequence). Trimming took off 2 bases at V and 3 bases at J, with 11 bases between the two ends. The CDR3 spells CSARFQGHYEQYF. CDR3 bases: TGCAGTGCTAGATTCCAGGGTCACTACGAGCAGTACTTC.

This chain uses TRBV13 with TRBJ2-7; D call uncertain. CDR1 and CDR2 (germline): PRHDT, FYEKMQ (reference sequence). Trimming took 3 bases from V and 6 from J, leaving 9 bases between them. The CDR3 is 12 residues long. The CDR3 spells CASSLQQSEQYF. The CDR3 coding sequence is TGTGCCAGCAGCTTGCAACAGAGCGAGCAGTACTTC.

The chain recombines TRBV7-9 with TRBJ2-5; no definite D call. CDR1 and CDR2 from the germline V gene are SEHNR and FQNEAQ (reference sequence). V dropped 2 bases and J dropped 4 bases, with 8 bases sitting between them. CDR3 length: 13 residues. The CDR3 nucleotides are TGTGCCAGCAGCTTACCCTGGGGAGAGACCCAGTACTTC. This translates into CASSLPWGETQYF.

This clonotype has a handful of counts. V is TRBV6-1 and J is TRBJ2-1, with a weak D call TRBD2 (7 bases). Trimming pared 0 bases from V and 9 bases from J, leaving 18 bases between. CDR1 and CDR2 from the germline V gene are MNHNS and SASEGT. The CDR3 sequence is 16 residues long. Written as DNA, the CDR3 is TGTGCCAGCAGTGAAGCGATGTGGGGGGGCCTCGGTGAGCAGTTCTTC. This sequence encodes CASSEAMWGGLGEQFF.

The rearrangement joins TRBV20-1 to TRBJ1-2; 10 bases are a match to TRBD1. With 6 bases clipped from V and 5 bases from J, the junction kept 9 bases outside the gene matches. The CDR3 is 14 residues long. Germline CDR1 is DFQATT and CDR2 is SNEGSKA (reference sequence). The CDR3 region is CSATTPGQGYGYTF. The CDR3, as DNA: TGCAGTGCCACTACACCGGGACAGGGGTATGGCTACACCTTC.

This clonotype appeared a few times. The chain links TRBV6-2 or TRBV6-3 to TRBJ1-1; D is uncertain. CDR3 length: 16 amino acids. V lost 9 bases, J lost 0 bases, and 20 bases lay in between. Germline CDR1 reads MNHEY; CDR2 reads SVGEGT. The CDR3 region is CASRAPFRSVNTEAFF. In DNA form, the CDR3 reads TGTGCCAGTAGGGCCCCTTTCAGGAGCGTGAACACTGAAGCTTTCTTT.

The chain couples TRBV7-9 to TRBJ2-1; D could derive from TRBD1 or TRBD2 (5 bases each). Germline-derived CDR1 and CDR2 are SEHNR and FQNEAQ (reference sequence). Deletions cut 5 bases from V and 8 bases from J, with 16 bases between. The CDR3 totals 14 residues. The CDR3 coding sequence is TGTGCCAGCAGCATACCCGGGACGATCGATGAGCAGTTCTTC. Its protein is CASSIPGTIDEQFF.

The table lists this clonotype with a few counts. The chain uses TRBV7-8 and TRBJ1-1, with a weak D call TRBD1 (5 bases). The V and J ends lost 4 bases and 3 bases respectively, with 15 bases between them. The CDR3 has 15 residues. Germline V CDR1 and CDR2: SGHVS, FQNEAQ. CDR3 loop: CASSYTGPQDTEAFF. The CDR3 region has the DNA TGTGCCAGCAGCTACACAGGCCCCCAGGACACTGAAGCTTTCTTT.

Only a few counts were recorded for this clonotype. The chain uses TRBV19 and TRBJ2-7; 7 positions agree with TRBD2. Germline V lookup: CDR1 LNHDA, CDR2 SQIVND (reference sequence). The CDR3 runs to 15 residues. With V trimmed by 3 bases and J by 5 bases, 10 bases remained unmatched. The CDR3 loop reads CASSIARRTRDEQYF. CDR3 nucleotides: TGTGCCAGTAGTATCGCAAGGCGGACTAGAGACGAGCAGTACTTC.

The chain combines TRBV5-1 with TRBJ2-6; the D is unclear. Trimming took off 1 base at V and 0 bases at J, with 5 bases between the two ends. This CDR3 contains 15 residues. Germline CDR1 SGHRS, CDR2 YFSETQ. CDR3 coding DNA: TGCGCCAGCAGCTTGAAAAGCTCTGGGGCCAACGTCCTGACTTTC. This codes for CASSLKSSGANVLTF.

In DNA form, the CDR3 reads TGTGCCTGGAGTCCCATAACCTTCGGGGGTGAGCAGTACTTC. It codes for CAWSPITFGGEQYF. The J gene is TRBJ2-7, the V gene TRBV30; D perhaps matches TRBD2 (6 bases). In germline, CDR1 is GTSNPN, CDR2 SVGIG (reference sequence). V lost 2 bases, J lost 7 bases, and 18 bases lay in between. This CDR3 is 14 amino acids long.

This clonotype was seen a few times. The CDR3 here is CASSSGTFLRAQYF. CDR3 nucleotides: TGTGCCAGCAGTTCCGGGACATTTCTACGAGCGCAGTACTTC. This chain connects TRBV7-9 to TRBJ2-7; TRBD1 is a possible D gene (6 bases). Trimming took 6 bases from V and 9 from J, leaving 21 bases between them. Germline V gene sequence: CDR1 SEHNR, CDR2 FQNEAQ (reference sequence). This CDR3 has 14 residues.

The chain links TRBV7-9 to TRBJ1-1; TRBD1 agrees at 10 bases. The CDR3 has 14 amino acids. V shed 4 bases, J shed 5 bases, and the junction held 4 bases outside the gene matches. Looked up from germline, CDR1 is SEHNR and CDR2 is FQNEAQ (reference sequence). The DNA of the CDR3 is TGTGCCAGCAGCTGGGAGGGACAGGGGACTGAAGCTTTCTTT. It translates to CASSWEGQGTEAFF.

The V gene is TRBV6-5, the J gene TRBJ2-7; 12 bases are a match to TRBD1. CDR3 size: 15 residues. Losses at the gene ends were 0 bases for V and 5 bases for J; bases not matched to a gene: 2. The germline V gene has CDR1 MNHEY and CDR2 SVGAGI. The CDR3 spells CASSYSGQGADEQYF. The CDR3 DNA is TGTGCCAGCAGTTACTCGGGACAGGGGGCTGACGAGCAGTACTTC.

This clonotype was counted a few times. The J gene is TRBJ2-1, the V gene TRBV4-3; 7 bases match TRBD1. This CDR3 has 19 amino acids. The J segment lost 1 base and the V segment lost 0 bases, leaving 12 bases of the junction unmatched. The germline CDR1 and CDR2 sequences are LGHNA and YSLEER. The CDR3 is CASSQEIGGNSNSYNEQFF. Written as DNA, the CDR3 is TGCGCCAGCAGCCAAGAGATAGGGGGCAATTCTAATTCCTACAATGAGCAGTTCTTC.

This clonotype was seen at least ten times. This CDR3 reads CASSLGRDIQYF. CDR3 DNA: TGTGCCAGCAGTTTGGGTAGGGACATTCAGTACTTC. The rearrangement joins TRBV12-3 or TRBV12-4 to TRBJ2-4, with D uncertain. Trimming removed 3 bases at V and 8 bases at J, with 8 bases between. This CDR3 is 12 amino acids long.

The V call is TRBV19, the J call TRBJ1-2; 7 bases agree with TRBD1. With 6 bases clipped from V and 6 bases from J, the junction kept 13 bases outside the gene matches. This CDR3 contains 15 residues. Germline V gene sequence: CDR1 LNHDA, CDR2 SQIVND (reference sequence). CDR3 region: CASRSLRGAVDGYTF. Written as DNA, the CDR3 is TGTGCCAGTAGGTCTCTCAGGGGGGCCGTGGATGGCTACACCTTC.

The chain combines TRBV5-1 with TRBJ1-1; weak D call: TRBD1 (6 bases). CDR3 length: 15 residues. Germline V gives CDR1 SGHRS, CDR2 YFSETQ. The V end lost 4 bases, the J end lost 0 bases, and 13 bases lay between the germline ends. CDR3 coding DNA: TGCGCCAGCAGCCTCCCGGGACAAGTGAACACTGAAGCTTTCTTT. Translating gives CASSLPGQVNTEAFF.

V gene TRBV24-1 combines with J gene TRBJ2-1; D possibly corresponds to TRBD2 (6 bases). The CDR3 is 12 amino acids. Looked up from germline, CDR1 is KGHDR and CDR2 is SFDVKD. The V end was cut by 5 bases, the J end by 7 bases, with 8 bases between. CDR3 DNA sequence: TGTGCCACCAGTGGGAGGGAGAATGAGCAGTTCTTC. Protein product: CATSGRENEQFF.

J is TRBJ2-5 and V is TRBV10-3; no reliable D call. Germline V gene lookup returns CDR1 ENHRY and CDR2 SYGVKD. The CDR3 is made up of 13 amino acids. Deletions cut 6 bases from V and 2 bases from J, with 10 bases between. The CDR3 spells CAISPLGQETQYF. The CDR3 bases are TGTGCCATCAGCCCCCTCGGGCAAGAGACCCAGTACTTC.

This sequence joins TRBV2 and TRBJ2-3; weak D call: TRBD2 (5 bases). The V gene lost 4 bases and the J gene lost 2 bases, with 16 bases spanning the gap. The germline CDR1 and CDR2 sequences are SNHLY and FYNNEI. CDR3 size: 16 residues. The CDR3 loop reads CASSVMSGPITDTQYF. The CDR3 bases are TGTGCCAGCAGTGTTATGAGCGGCCCGATCACAGATACGCAGTATTTT.

This clonotype showed up just a few times. The chain uses TRBV12-3 or TRBV12-4 and TRBJ2-7; 10 bases are a match to TRBD1. The CDR3 spans 14 residues. V was clipped by 4 bases and J by 2 bases; unmatched bases: 2. The CDR3 sequence is CASSWTGGTYEQYF. In DNA form, the CDR3 reads TGTGCCAGCAGTTGGACAGGGGGGACCTACGAGCAGTACTTC.